These 29 T cell receptor beta chains came from one sample sequenced in a study of liver allograft versus peripheral blood T cells (dated by TCRdb to about 2020). Notes on the research overall: The study compared T cell receptor repertoires found within transplanted livers against repertoires in the peripheral blood of liver transplant recipients.

Instrument used: Illumina MiSeq. Starting from the raw public reads, TCRdb applied fastp trimming at Q25, assembled clones with MiXCR and retained in-frame beta chains. Entries are consolidated by CDR3 protein sequence, retaining the most common genes and DNA. Recorded for this sample are some 16,000 distinct CDR3 sequences; around 21% of them occurred a single time. Roughly 13% of the sample comes from the top ten. The receptors here all came from a human patient who had a liver transplant. After a transplant, some T cells may have been passed on by the graft donor.

J is TRBJ1-1 and V is TRBV27; 10 bases agree with TRBD1. This CDR3 has 14 amino acids. V gave up 6 bases and J gave up 5 bases; unmatched junction bases: 6. Germline CDR1 is MNHEY and CDR2 is SMNVEV (reference sequence). The CDR3 nucleotides read TGTGCCAGCAGCCGACAGGGGGCGCAAACTGAAGCTTTCTTT. Translating it yields CASSRQGAQTEAFF.

This sequence joins TRBV6-1 and TRBJ1-4; no firm D call. Germline CDR1 MNHNS, CDR2 SASEGT. This CDR3 has 16 residues. Trimming cost V 5 bases and J 7 bases, with 20 bases left between them. The CDR3: CASSYPPETGVEKLFF. DNA for the CDR3: TGTGCCAGCAGTTACCCGCCGGAGACCGGAGTTGAAAAACTGTTTTTT.

The rearrangement joins TRBV19 to TRBJ2-5; D is ambiguous. CDR1 and CDR2 from the germline V gene are LNHDA and SQIVND (reference sequence). The CDR3 sequence is 15 residues long. V was clipped by 6 bases and J by 5 bases, with 19 bases between them. As DNA, the CDR3 is TGTGCCAGTAGGGGCGCAGGCCGCCCGGAGGAGACCCAGTACTTC. It encodes CASRGAGRPEETQYF.

This clonotype turned up a few times. The V and J genes are TRBV6-1 and TRBJ2-3; either TRBD1 or TRBD2 may supply D (6 bases each). The length of the CDR3 is 17 residues. Per the germline V gene, CDR1 is MNHNS and CDR2 is SASEGT. Trimming stripped 4 bases from V and 4 bases from J, with 21 bases between. The CDR3 DNA reads TGTGCCAGCAGTGTGGGACACTTAGCGGCGTTTGCAGATACGCAGTATTTT. Protein: CASSVGHLAAFADTQYF.

By frequency in the sample, this clonotype is medium-sized. The rearrangement uses TRBV29-1 and TRBJ1-4; 8 bases are shared with TRBD1. V lost 4 bases, J lost 12 bases, and 7 bases stayed unmatched. CDR1 is SQVTM and CDR2 is ANQGSEA in the germline V gene. The CDR3 sequence is 12 residues long. This chain's CDR3 is CSVAPTGEELFF. The CDR3 DNA sequence: TGCAGCGTTGCACCGACAGGGGAGGAACTGTTTTTT. The full variable domain, in which reference TRBV29-1 and TRBJ1-4 provide the parts outside the CDR3, is SAVISQKPSRDICQRGTSLTIQCQVDSQVTMMFWYRQQPGQSLTLIATANQGSEATYESGFVIDKFPISRPNLTFSTLTVSNMSPEDSSIYLCSVAPTGEELFFGSGTQLSVL.

The rearrangement uses TRBV7-9 and TRBJ2-3, with TRBD1 as a possible D gene (5 bases). The germline gives CDR1 SEHNR, CDR2 FQNEAQ (reference sequence). The CDR3 sequence is 16 residues long. Deletions cut 5 bases from V and 1 base from J, with 16 bases between. The CDR3 DNA sequence: TGTGCCAGCAGCCGGACCCTCCGGACACGCACAGATACGCAGTATTTT. Its protein product is CASSRTLRTRTDTQYF.

This chain links TRBV20-1 with TRBJ1-6; 7 positions agree with TRBD1. CDR3 length: 13 residues. V gave up 6 bases and J gave up 6 bases; unmatched junction bases: 5. Germline assignment: CDR1 DFQATT and CDR2 SNEGSKA (reference sequence). The CDR3 loop reads CSAPTGSNSPLHF. The CDR3, as DNA: TGCAGTGCCCCGACAGGGAGTAATTCACCCCTCCACTTT.

This rearrangement joins TRBV30 to TRBJ1-1; D gene uncertain. Germline V lookup: CDR1 GTSNPN, CDR2 SVGIG (reference sequence). Trimming removed 3 bases at V and 6 bases at J, with 8 bases between. CDR3 length: 11 amino acids. The CDR3, as DNA: TGTGCCTGGAGCCCCAGGTCTGAAGCTTTCTTT. Amino acid sequence: CAWSPRSEAFF.

The sample holds a few counts of this clonotype. The V call is TRBV6-2 or TRBV6-3, the J call TRBJ2-7; D uncertain. The CDR3 covers 16 residues. With 2 bases removed from V and 3 bases from J, the gap between germline ends came to 17 bases. The germline gives CDR1 MNHEY, CDR2 SVGEGT. The CDR3 spells CASSYPLEKPNYEQYF. CDR3 DNA sequence: TGTGCCAGCAGTTACCCCCTCGAAAAACCGAACTACGAGCAGTACTTC.

This clonotype occurred many times. V is TRBV19 and J is TRBJ2-3; D unresolved. V was cut by 6 bases and J by 3 bases, with 10 bases left in between. CDR3 length equals 13 residues. The germline V gene encodes CDR1 LNHDA and CDR2 SQIVND (reference sequence). The CDR3 nucleotides read TGTGCCAGTAGCCTTCTAGGAACAGATACGCAGTATTTT. This codes for CASSLLGTDTQYF.

This clonotype was counted a few times. J is TRBJ1-2 and V is TRBV28; D remains unclear. V was pared by 4 bases and J by 8 bases, with 8 bases between. Germline CDR1 reads MDHEN; CDR2 reads SYDVKM. The CDR3 runs 11 residues. The CDR3 DNA follows: TGTGCCAGCAGTTATTTCGACGGCTACACCTTC. This codes for CASSYFDGYTF.

The gene calls are TRBV7-2 and TRBJ2-7, with D perhaps TRBD1 (6 bases). This CDR3 region has 14 residues. The V and J ends lost 4 bases and 6 bases respectively, with 16 bases between them. Germline loops: CDR1 SGHTA, CDR2 FQGNSA. The CDR3 DNA sequence: TGTGCCAGCAGCTCGTCACAGGGATTGAGCGAGCAGTACTTC. It encodes CASSSSQGLSEQYF.

The table lists this clonotype with many counts. This sequence joins TRBV24-1 and TRBJ1-6; TRBD1 aligns across 9 bases. CDR3 length: 15 residues. Per the germline V gene, CDR1 is KGHDR and CDR2 is SFDVKD. The ends lost 4 bases at V and 5 bases at J; junction bases unmatched: 2. The CDR3 nucleotides are TGTGCCACCAGTGAACGGGACAGGGATAATTCACCCCTCCACTTT. Its translation: CATSERDRDNSPLHF.

The J gene is TRBJ2-2, the V gene TRBV28; D ambiguous. The CDR3 is made up of 12 amino acids. The germline gives CDR1 MDHEN, CDR2 SYDVKM. V was clipped by 5 bases and J by 7 bases, with 8 bases between them. CDR3 sequence reads: CASSTLGGELFF. The CDR3 region has the DNA TGTGCCAGCAGTACCTTGGGCGGGGAGCTGTTTTTT.

This clonotype showed up just a few times. The chain couples TRBV7-2 to TRBJ2-7; 7 bases match TRBD1. Germline CDR1 SGHTA, CDR2 FQGNSA. The CDR3 spans 15 residues. Losses at the gene ends were 3 bases for V and 0 bases for J; bases not matched to a gene: 5. The CDR3 DNA follows: TGTGCCAGCAGCTTCGACAGGGCGAGCTCCTACGAGCAGTACTTC. This sequence encodes CASSFDRASSYEQYF.

J is TRBJ2-5 and V is TRBV19; 7 bases align to TRBD1. From germline, CDR1 is LNHDA and CDR2 SQIVND (reference sequence). The CDR3 loop spans 16 amino acids. The J segment lost 4 bases and the V segment lost 9 bases, leaving 17 bases of the junction unmatched. The CDR3 reads CARTGWTGVGRETQYF. CDR3 nucleotides: TGTGCCAGAACGGGTTGGACAGGAGTGGGCCGAGAGACCCAGTACTTC.

This rearrangement joins TRBV15 to TRBJ2-5; the D is unclear. Looked up from germline, CDR1 is LNHNV and CDR2 is YYDKDF (reference sequence). The CDR3 is 13 amino acids. Trimming pared 2 bases from V and 10 bases from J, leaving 14 bases between. CDR3 protein: CATSRPPTTDQYF. CDR3 bases: TGTGCCACCAGCAGACCTCCCACGACCGACCAGTACTTC. Drawing the rest from reference TRBV15 and TRBJ2-5, the complete variable domain is DAMVIQNPRYQVTQFGKPVTLSCSQTLNHNVMYWYQQKSSQAPKLLFHYYDKDFNNEADTPDNFQSRRPNTSFCFLDIRSPGLGDTAMYLCATSRPPTTDQYFGPGTRLLVL.

In regard to this clonotype: A read error may explain this, as a much larger clone is one base away. This chain connects TRBV18 to TRBJ1-1, with D tentatively TRBD1 (5 bases). The CDR3 has 15 amino acids. Germline-derived CDR1 and CDR2 are KGHSH and LQKENI. Trimming pared 4 bases from V and 5 bases from J, leaving 17 bases between. Here the CDR3 DNA reads TGTGCCAGCTCACAAAGCAGGGACTCGGGAACTGAAGCTTTCTTT. This gives the protein CASSQSRDSGTEAFF.

Only a few counts were recorded for this clonotype. The J gene is TRBJ1-6, the V gene TRBV5-6, with a weak D call TRBD1 (5 bases). Trimming took off 0 bases at V and 2 bases at J, with 12 bases between the two ends. The CDR3 is made up of 17 amino acids. Germline V CDR1 and CDR2: SGHDT, YYEEEE. CDR3 in DNA: TGTGCCAGCAGCTTGGTTGAGGGGCGGACCTATAATTCACCCCTCCACTTT. Amino acid sequence: CASSLVEGRTYNSPLHF.

This clonotype was seen repeatedly, ten times or more. The chain joins TRBV6-1 to TRBJ1-1, with D unclear. The CDR3 is 13 amino acids. V was trimmed by 6 bases and J by 5 bases, leaving 13 bases between them. The germline V gene encodes CDR1 MNHNS and CDR2 SASEGT. The CDR3 reads CASSESYRTEAFF. In DNA, the CDR3 is TGTGCCAGCAGCGAATCCTATAGAACTGAAGCTTTCTTT.

About this clonotype: Just one base apart from a much larger clone, this may be a read error. The chain employs TRBV6-2 or TRBV6-3 and TRBJ1-6; D possibly corresponds to TRBD1 (5 bases). The V gene's germline CDR1 is MNHEY and CDR2 SVGEGT. The CDR3 has 17 residues. The CDR3 region has the DNA TGTGCCAGCAGTCACTCGATCGAGGGACCAAATAATTCACCCCTCCACTTT. Protein product: CASSHSIEGPNNSPLHF.

The rearrangement links TRBV20-1 to TRBJ2-3, with 9 bases identical to TRBD1. In germline, CDR1 is DFQATT, CDR2 SNEGSKA (reference sequence). V lost 5 bases and J lost 4; bases outside the gene matches: 4. The CDR3 covers 13 residues. Written as DNA, the CDR3 is TGCAGTGCTCCTACAGGGGGCCCAGATACGCAGTATTTT. Translating gives CSAPTGGPDTQYF.

This clonotype was counted a few times. The rearrangement links TRBV5-6 to TRBJ2-5, with 8 bases matching TRBD2. The CDR3 sequence is 17 residues long. Germline V lookup: CDR1 SGHDT, CDR2 YYEEEE. V trimming: 0 bases; J trimming: 4 bases; junction bases outside the gene matches: 11. Written as DNA, the CDR3 is TGTGCCAGCAGCTTGGAAGTCGGGACTAGTCGCTTAGAGACCCAGTACTTC. Translating gives CASSLEVGTSRLETQYF. The full variable domain, with the rest looked up from reference TRBV5-6 and TRBJ2-5, is DAGVTQSPTHLIKTRGQQVTLRCSPKSGHDTVSWYQQALGQGPQFIFQYYEEEERQRGNFPDRFSGHQFPNYSSELNVNALLLGDSALYLCASSLEVGTSRLETQYFGPGTRLLVL.

This clonotype was observed a handful of times. V gene TRBV5-4 combines with J gene TRBJ2-7; D tentatively fits TRBD1 or TRBD2 (5 bases each). Per germline, CDR1 SGHNT and CDR2 YYREEE (reference sequence). The CDR3 spans 13 residues. Trimming shortened V by 3 bases and J by 7 bases, and 14 bases separated the two germline ends. The DNA for the CDR3 is TGTGCCAGCAGCTCCGGGGCCCCGGAGGAGCAGTACTTC. Encoded protein: CASSSGAPEEQYF.

As to this clonotype: Without the conserved terminal phenylalanine or tryptophan, this CDR3 likely stems from a read error. The V gene is TRBV18, the J gene TRBJ2-7, with no clear D. Germline V lookup: CDR1 KGHSH, CDR2 LQKENI. V was clipped by 3 bases and J by 2 bases, with 11 bases between them. The CDR3 spans 14 residues. The CDR3 region is CASSPAWQAYEQYL. The CDR3 nucleotides are TGTGCCAGCTCACCTGCATGGCAGGCCTACGAGCAGTACCTC.

Judged by abundance, this clonotype is medium-sized. This rearrangement joins TRBV19 to TRBJ2-6; D perhaps matches TRBD2 (6 bases). Germline CDR1 reads LNHDA; CDR2 reads SQIVND (reference sequence). V was clipped by 1 base and J by 0 bases, with 13 bases between them. The CDR3 runs to 18 residues. CDR3: CASSIGWRGRSGANVLTF. Here the CDR3 DNA reads TGTGCCAGTAGTATAGGGTGGCGGGGCCGCTCTGGGGCCAACGTCCTGACTTTC.

V usage is TRBV7-2 and J usage is TRBJ1-4; the D gene is possibly TRBD1 (5 bases). Looked up from germline, CDR1 is SGHTA and CDR2 is FQGNSA. The CDR3 has 15 amino acids. The V end was cut by 1 base, the J end by 8 bases, with 14 bases between. In DNA, the CDR3 is TGTGCCAGCAGCTTAGATACAGGTCAACGAGAAAAACTGTTTTTT. Translating gives CASSLDTGQREKLFF.

By sample share, this clonotype is medium-sized (0.01 to 0.1%). This sequence joins TRBV6-2 or TRBV6-3 and TRBJ2-5, with TRBD2 as a possible D gene (6 bases). Germline CDR1 is MNHEY and CDR2 is SVGEGT. V was clipped by 7 bases and J by 3 bases, with 18 bases between them. The CDR3 loop spans 15 amino acids. CDR3: CASTHRRGYEETQYF. CDR3 bases: TGTGCCAGCACCCATCGGCGGGGATACGAAGAGACCCAGTACTTC.

This clonotype was recorded many times. The chain combines TRBV19 with TRBJ2-2; 12 bases are a match to TRBD1. After removal of 3 bases from V and 4 bases from J, the junction contained 3 bases not matched to a gene. The germline gives CDR1 LNHDA, CDR2 SQIVND (reference sequence). The CDR3 has 16 amino acids. The CDR3 region is CASSMGQGAGTGELFF. The CDR3 coding sequence is TGTGCCAGTAGTATGGGACAGGGGGCAGGCACCGGGGAGCTGTTTTTT.